The present T cell receptor (beta chain) was sequenced within a study of blood T cells in healthy people across ages (dated by TCRdb to between 2015 and 2016). At the level of the whole study: In model experiments, template switching captured roughly one uniquely barcoded TCR beta cDNA molecule for every two T cells. To track age-related changes in TCR beta repertoire diversity, the study relied on deep sequencing normalized with unique cDNA molecular identifiers. Four age groups were formed from the donors: young (average roughly 15 years), middle-aged (less than 40), aged (about 62) and long-lived (more than 75). To avoid experimental bias, donors of different ages were randomly spread across the sequencing lanes. Using the same blood draw, the study looked at two additional independent replicas of 1 million unique cDNA reads for two donors, one aged 18 to 30 and the other aged 80 or older.

The germline V gene sets CDR1 to MDHEN and CDR2 to SYDVKM. A distance of 17 bases separates the germline ends of V and J, which lose 7 bases and 5 bases respectively. The CDR3 runs 14 amino acids, cysteine and phenylalanine included. Only the CDR3 region is kept as DNA, spanning 42 bases read in frame from base 1. Systemically healthy Caucasian individuals from Russia, 39 in total and aged roughly 6 to 100 years, were included as donors. Each donor gave 9.5 to 10 milliliters of peripheral blood, drawn into EDTA-treated Vacutainer tubes. PBMCs were isolated by Ficoll-Paque density-gradient centrifugation, with at least 6 million obtained per sample. Trizol reagent was used to extract total RNA from PBMCs, with at least 5 micrograms per sample. Naive CD45RAhigh/CD27high T cell percentages were measured by flow cytometry on a PBMC aliquot from every donor. General conclusions and limits of the study: The CMV infection status of donors was not known, potentially confounding age-related changes in expanded clonotypes. Bulk unsorted PBMC profiling prevented conclusive comparison of naive and antigen-experienced compartments. As age increased, observed TCR beta diversity per million T cells dropped in a roughly linear way, and a significant reduction was already evident by age approximately 40. Estimates of total diversity from one million sequenced T cells were regarded as lower bounds and underestimates. Compared with the aged group, more naive CD4+ T cells, fewer expanded clones and increased TCR diversity were shown by the long-lived group, suggesting age selection. There was a strong correlation between observed TCR beta diversity and the percentage of naive T cells measured by flow cytometry.

The method behind the library was 5' RACE. TCRdb names Illumina HiSeq 2500 as the instrument used. A second PCR of 7 to 11 cycles was performed with a sample-barcoded 5' primer and a J-beta primer mix. Each TCR beta cDNA molecule received a unique molecular identifier from a template-switch 5' adaptor carrying 12 random nucleotides. At least 3 million CDR3-containing paired-end reads were obtained from each sample. First-strand cDNA synthesis was performed from all RNA using the Mint cDNA synthesis kit, with priming by a TRBC-specific oligonucleotide. All cDNA was treated with uracil-DNA glycosylase and then went through a first 18-cycle PCR with the universal primers M1SS and BC2_uni_R. Concerning the study's data processing: Each sample was normalized by randomly selecting 1 million high-quality reads, each carrying a distinct molecular identifier. Instead of being binned into consensus sequences, reads that shared molecular identifiers were thrown out. CDR3 identification, clonotype clustering and error correction used MiTCR with a Q25 quality threshold and the strictest error-elimination algorithm. Lower-bound total TCR beta diversity was estimated with a nonparametric unseen species model using Euler transformation. TCRdb handled the public reads itself, with Q25 trimming in fastp and clone calling in MiXCR, and kept productive beta chains. All rows with the same CDR3 protein become a single entry with the most common DNA and genes. The V and J calls, along with clone size, are taken from TCRdb and not from the paper's own processing. This sample holds 890,000 or so distinct CDR3 sequences; around 62% were observed only once. The ten largest clones take up roughly a quarter of the sample.

As to this clonotype: Its antigen target is currently unknown. Qualities for individual bases were not recorded, and no much larger clone is one base off.

Rearrangement joined TRBV28 to TRBJ1-2; possibly the D gene is TRBD1, per 5 matching bases. The clonotype comes from a man in his thirties or forties in good health. Sequences were obtained from blood. In nucleotides, the sequence is TGTGCCAGCACCTCCGTCGGGACTCTGTATGGCTACACCTTC. This encodes CASTSVGTLYGYTF.